This entry concerns a single TCR beta chain. Its antigen is undetermined. V was pared by 1 base and J by 1 base, with 14 bases between. The CDR3 is 18 amino acids. Germline CDR1 SNHLY, CDR2 FYNNEI. The data were obtained in a study of T cell responses to AZD1222 COVID-19 vaccine. Study-level findings and limits: The sample set comprised mostly white British donors with more females, and clonal diversity was possibly underestimated. Baseline seropositives among AZD1222 recipients totaled only five or six. In all cases, repertoires were sampled only after the peak T cell response. Spike regions recognized by vaccine-associated CD4 TCRs spanned the protein, led by 160-218 and 743-854.

Sequencing was performed with immunoSEQ multiplex PCR; in TCRdb, only in-frame clones are kept and a portion is missing. The sample comprises 80,000 to 100,000 clones, approximately 85% of which are singletons, and roughly 3.1% rests with the top ten. The V call is TRBV2, the J call TRBJ1-6; possibly TRBD1 for D (5 bases). The receptor comes from an adult who received the AZD1222 COVID-19 vaccine. The starting material was peripheral blood, obtained 28 days after the second AZD1222 dose. CDR3 sequence reads: CASSEVQGSRSYNSPLHF. In DNA, the CDR3 is TGTGCCAGCAGTGAAGTCCAGGGATCAAGGTCCTATAATTCACCCCTCCACTTT.